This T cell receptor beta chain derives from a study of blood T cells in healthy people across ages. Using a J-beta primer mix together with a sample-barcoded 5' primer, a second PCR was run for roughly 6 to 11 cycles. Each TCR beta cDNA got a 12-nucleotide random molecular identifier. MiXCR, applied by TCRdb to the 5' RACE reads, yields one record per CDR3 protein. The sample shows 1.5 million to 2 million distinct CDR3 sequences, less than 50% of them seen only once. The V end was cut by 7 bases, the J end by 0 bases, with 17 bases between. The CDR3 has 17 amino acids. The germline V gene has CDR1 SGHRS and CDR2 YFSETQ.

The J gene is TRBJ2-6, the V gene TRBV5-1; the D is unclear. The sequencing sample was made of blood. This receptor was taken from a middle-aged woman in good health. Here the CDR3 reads CASSYPALSSGANVLTF. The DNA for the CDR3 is TGCGCCAGCTCATACCCAGCCCTGAGCTCTGGGGCCAACGTCCTGACTTTC.